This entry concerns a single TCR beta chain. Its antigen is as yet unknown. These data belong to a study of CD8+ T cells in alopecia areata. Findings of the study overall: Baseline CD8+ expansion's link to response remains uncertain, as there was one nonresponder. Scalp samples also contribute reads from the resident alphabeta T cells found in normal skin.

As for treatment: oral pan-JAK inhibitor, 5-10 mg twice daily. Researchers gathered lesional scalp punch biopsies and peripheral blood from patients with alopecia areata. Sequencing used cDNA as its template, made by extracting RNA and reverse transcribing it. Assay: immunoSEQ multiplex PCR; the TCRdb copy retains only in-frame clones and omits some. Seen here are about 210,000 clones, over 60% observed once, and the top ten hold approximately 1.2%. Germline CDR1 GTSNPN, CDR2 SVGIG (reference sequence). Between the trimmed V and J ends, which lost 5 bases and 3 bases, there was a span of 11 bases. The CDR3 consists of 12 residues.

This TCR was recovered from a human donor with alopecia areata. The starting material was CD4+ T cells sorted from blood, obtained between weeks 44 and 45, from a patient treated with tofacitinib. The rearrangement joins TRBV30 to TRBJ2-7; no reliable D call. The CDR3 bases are TGTGCCTGGGGCCGGGCCGTCTACGAGCAGTACTTC. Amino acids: CAWGRAVYEQYF. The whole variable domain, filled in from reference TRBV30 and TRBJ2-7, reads SQTIHQWPATLVQPVGSPLSLECTVEGTSNPNLYWYRQAAGRGLQLLFYSVGIGQISSEVPQNLSASRPQDRQFILSSKKLLLSDSGFYLCAWGRAVYEQYFGPGTRLTVT.